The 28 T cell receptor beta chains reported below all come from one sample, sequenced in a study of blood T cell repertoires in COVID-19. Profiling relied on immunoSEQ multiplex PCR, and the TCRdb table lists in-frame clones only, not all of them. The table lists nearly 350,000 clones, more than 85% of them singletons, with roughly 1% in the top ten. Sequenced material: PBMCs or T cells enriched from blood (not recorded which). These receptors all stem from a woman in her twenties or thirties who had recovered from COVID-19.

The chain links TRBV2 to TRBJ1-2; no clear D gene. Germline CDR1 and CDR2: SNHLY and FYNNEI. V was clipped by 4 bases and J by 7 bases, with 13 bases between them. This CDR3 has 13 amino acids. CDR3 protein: CASSVGSGSGYTF. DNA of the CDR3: TGTGCCAGCAGTGTGGGGAGCGGCTCTGGCTACACCTTC.

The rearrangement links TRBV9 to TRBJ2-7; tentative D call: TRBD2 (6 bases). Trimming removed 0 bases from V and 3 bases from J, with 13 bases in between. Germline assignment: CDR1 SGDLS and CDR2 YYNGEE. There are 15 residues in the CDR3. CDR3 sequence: CASSVAGEANYEQYF. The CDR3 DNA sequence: TGTGCCAGCAGCGTAGCGGGGGAGGCCAACTACGAGCAGTACTTC.

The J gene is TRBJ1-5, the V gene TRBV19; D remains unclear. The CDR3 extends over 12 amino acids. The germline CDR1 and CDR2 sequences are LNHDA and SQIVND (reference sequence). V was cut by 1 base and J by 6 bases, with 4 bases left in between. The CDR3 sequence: CASSIVSQPQHF. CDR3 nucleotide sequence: TGTGCCAGTAGTATAGTGAGTCAGCCCCAGCATTTT.

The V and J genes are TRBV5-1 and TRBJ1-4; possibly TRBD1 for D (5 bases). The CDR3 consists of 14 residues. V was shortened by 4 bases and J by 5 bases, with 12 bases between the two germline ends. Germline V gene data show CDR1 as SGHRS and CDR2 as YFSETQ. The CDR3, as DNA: TGCGCCAGCAGCCCGTCAGGGTCCAATGAAAAACTGTTTTTT. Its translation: CASSPSGSNEKLFF.

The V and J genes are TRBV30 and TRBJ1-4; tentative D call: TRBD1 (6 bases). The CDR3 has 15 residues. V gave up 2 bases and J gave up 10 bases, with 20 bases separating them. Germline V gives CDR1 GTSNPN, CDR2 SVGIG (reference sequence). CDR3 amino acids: CAWSTDSAQRGKLFF. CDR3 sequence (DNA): TGTGCCTGGAGTACGGACAGCGCCCAAAGAGGAAAACTGTTTTTT.

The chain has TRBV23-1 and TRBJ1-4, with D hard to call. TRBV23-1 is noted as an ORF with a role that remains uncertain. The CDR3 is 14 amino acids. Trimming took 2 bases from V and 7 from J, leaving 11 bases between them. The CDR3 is CASSQGRWVEKLFF. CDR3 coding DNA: TGCGCCAGCAGTCAAGGCAGGTGGGTTGAAAAACTGTTTTTT.

The CDR3 bases are TGTGCCAGCAGTTACGAGGGAATCTCTGGAAACACCATATATTTT. Protein: CASSYEGISGNTIYF. The chain carries TRBV6-5 and TRBJ1-3; D not resolved. V lost 2 bases, J lost 0 bases, and 8 bases lay in between. From germline, CDR1 is MNHEY and CDR2 SVGAGI. This CDR3 has 15 residues.

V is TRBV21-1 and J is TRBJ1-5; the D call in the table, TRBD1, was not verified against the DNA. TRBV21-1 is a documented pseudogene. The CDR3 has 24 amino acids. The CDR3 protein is CASSKNGKDRGPQLRPHSNQPQHF. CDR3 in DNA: TGTGCCAGCAGCAAAAACGGAAAGGACAGGGGGCCCCAACTACGACCTCATAGCAATCAGCCCCAGCATTTT.

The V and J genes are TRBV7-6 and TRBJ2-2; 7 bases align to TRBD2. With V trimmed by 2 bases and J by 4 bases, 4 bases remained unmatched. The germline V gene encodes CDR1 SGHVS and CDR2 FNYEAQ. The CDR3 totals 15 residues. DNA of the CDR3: TGTGCCAGCAGCTTATCCAGCGGGGTCACCGGGGAGCTGTTTTTT. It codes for CASSLSSGVTGELFF.

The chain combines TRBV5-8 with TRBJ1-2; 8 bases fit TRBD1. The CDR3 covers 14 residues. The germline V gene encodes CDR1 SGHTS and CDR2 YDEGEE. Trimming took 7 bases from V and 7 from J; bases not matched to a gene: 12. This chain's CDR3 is CASGLGQGAAGYTF. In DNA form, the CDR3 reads TGTGCCAGCGGATTGGGCCAGGGGGCGGCTGGCTACACCTTC.

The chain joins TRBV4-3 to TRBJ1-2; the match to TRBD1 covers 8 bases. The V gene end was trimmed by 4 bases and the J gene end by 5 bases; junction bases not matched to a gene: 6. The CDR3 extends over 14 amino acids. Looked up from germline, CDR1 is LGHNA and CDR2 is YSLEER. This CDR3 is CASSPGQGRYGYTF. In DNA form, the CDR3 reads TGCGCCAGCAGCCCCGGACAGGGTCGATATGGCTACACCTTC.

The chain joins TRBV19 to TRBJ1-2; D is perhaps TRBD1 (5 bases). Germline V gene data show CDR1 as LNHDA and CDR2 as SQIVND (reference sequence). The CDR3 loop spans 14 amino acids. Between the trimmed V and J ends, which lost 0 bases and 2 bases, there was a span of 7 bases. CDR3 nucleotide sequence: TGTGCCAGTAGTATAGAGGGGCAAAACTATGGCTACACCTTC. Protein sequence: CASSIEGQNYGYTF. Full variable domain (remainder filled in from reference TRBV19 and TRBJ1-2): DGGITQSPKYLFRKEGQNVTLSCEQNLNHDAMYWYRQDPGQGLRLIYYSQIVNDFQKGDIAEGYSVSREKKESFPLTVTSAQKNPTAFYLCASSIEGQNYGYTFGSGTRLTVV.

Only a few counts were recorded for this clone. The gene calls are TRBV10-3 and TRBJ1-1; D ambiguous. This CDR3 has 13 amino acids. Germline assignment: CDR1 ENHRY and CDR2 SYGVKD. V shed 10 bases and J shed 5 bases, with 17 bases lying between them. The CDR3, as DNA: TGTGCCACCTCTCAAATCGCGAGTACTGAAGCTTTCTTT. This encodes CATSQIASTEAFF.

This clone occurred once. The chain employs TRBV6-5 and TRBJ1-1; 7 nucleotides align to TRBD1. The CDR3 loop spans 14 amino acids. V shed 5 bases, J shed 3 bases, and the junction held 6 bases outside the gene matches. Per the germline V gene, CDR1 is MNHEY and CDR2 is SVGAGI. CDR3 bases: TGTGCCAGCAGTCTCCGGGACAGAGACACTGAAGCTTTCTTT. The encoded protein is CASSLRDRDTEAFF.

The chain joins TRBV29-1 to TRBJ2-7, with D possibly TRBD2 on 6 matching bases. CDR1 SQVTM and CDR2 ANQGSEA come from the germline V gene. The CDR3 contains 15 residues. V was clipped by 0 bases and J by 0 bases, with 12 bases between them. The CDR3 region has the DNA TGCAGCGTTGAAGAGGGGGGACTGGGCTCCTACGAGCAGTACTTC. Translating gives CSVEEGGLGSYEQYF.

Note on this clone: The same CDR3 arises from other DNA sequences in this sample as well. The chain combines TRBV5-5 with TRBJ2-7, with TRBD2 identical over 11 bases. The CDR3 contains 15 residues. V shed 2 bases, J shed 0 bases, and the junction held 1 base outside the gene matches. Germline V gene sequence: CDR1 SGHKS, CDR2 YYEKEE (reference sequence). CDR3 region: CASSFGTSGSYEQYF. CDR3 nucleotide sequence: TGTGCCAGCAGCTTCGGGACTAGCGGCTCCTACGAGCAGTACTTC. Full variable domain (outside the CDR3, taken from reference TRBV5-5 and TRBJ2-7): DAGVTQSPTHLIKTRGQQVTLRCSPISGHKSVSWYQQVLGQGPQFIFQYYEKEERGRGNFPDRFSARQFPNYSSELNVNALLLGDSALYLCASSFGTSGSYEQYFGPGTRLTVT.

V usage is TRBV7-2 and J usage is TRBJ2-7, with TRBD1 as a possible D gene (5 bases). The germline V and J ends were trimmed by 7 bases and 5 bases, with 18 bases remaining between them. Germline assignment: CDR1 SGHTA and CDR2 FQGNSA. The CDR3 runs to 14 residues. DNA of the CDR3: TGTGCCAGCAACATTGGGCGGACACAGGACGAGCAGTACTTC. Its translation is CASNIGRTQDEQYF.

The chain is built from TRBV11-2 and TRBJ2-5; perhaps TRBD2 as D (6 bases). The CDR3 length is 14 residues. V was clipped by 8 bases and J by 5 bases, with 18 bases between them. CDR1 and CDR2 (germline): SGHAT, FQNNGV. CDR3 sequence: CASGLWRGSETQYF. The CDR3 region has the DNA TGTGCCAGCGGCCTGTGGCGGGGTTCTGAGACCCAGTACTTC.

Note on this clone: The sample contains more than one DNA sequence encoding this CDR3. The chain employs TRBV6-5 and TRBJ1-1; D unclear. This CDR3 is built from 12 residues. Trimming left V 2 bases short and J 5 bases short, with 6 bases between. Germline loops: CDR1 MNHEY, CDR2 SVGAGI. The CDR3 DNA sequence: TGTGCCAGCAGTTACGAAGAGACTGAAGCTTTCTTT. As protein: CASSYEETEAFF.

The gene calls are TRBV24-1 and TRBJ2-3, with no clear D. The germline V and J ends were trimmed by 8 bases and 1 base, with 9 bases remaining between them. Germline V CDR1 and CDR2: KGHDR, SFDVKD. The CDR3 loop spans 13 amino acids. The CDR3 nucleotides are TGTGCCACCACTCAGTCTGGCACAGATACGCAGTATTTT. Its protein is CATTQSGTDTQYF.

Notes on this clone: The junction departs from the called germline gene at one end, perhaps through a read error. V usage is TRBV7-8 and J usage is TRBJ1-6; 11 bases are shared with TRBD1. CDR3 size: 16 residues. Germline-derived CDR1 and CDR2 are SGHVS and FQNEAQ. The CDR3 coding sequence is TGTGCCAGCAGTTTAGAGGGACAGGGGGACGGTTCACCCCTCCACTTT. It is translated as CASSLEGQGDGSPLHF.

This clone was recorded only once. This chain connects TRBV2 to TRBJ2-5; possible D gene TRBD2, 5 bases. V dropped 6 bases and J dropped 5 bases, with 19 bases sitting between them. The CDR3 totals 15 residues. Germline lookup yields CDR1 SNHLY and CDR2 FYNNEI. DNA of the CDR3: TGTGCCAGCAGCCCACAGACTACGGGCCGGGAGACCCAGTACTTC. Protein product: CASSPQTTGRETQYF.

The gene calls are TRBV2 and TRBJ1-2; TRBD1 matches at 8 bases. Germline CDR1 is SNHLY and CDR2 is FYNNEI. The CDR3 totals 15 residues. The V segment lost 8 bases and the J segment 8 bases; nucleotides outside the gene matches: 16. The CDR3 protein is CASGEQTGAFVGYTF. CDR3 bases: TGTGCCAGCGGAGAGCAGACAGGGGCATTCGTCGGCTACACCTTC.

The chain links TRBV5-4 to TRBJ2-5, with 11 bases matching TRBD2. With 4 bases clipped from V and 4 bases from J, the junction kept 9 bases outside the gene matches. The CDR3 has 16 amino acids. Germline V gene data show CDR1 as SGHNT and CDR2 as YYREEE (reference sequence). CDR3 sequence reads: CASSRNSGGAGETQYF. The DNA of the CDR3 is TGTGCCAGCAGCAGGAATAGCGGGGGGGCCGGAGAGACCCAGTACTTC. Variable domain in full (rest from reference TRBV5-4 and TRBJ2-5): ETGVTQSPTHLIKTRGQQVTLRCSSQSGHNTVSWYQQALGQGPQFIFQYYREEENGRGNFPPRFSGLQFPNYSSELNVNALELDDSALYLCASSRNSGGAGETQYFGPGTRLLVL.

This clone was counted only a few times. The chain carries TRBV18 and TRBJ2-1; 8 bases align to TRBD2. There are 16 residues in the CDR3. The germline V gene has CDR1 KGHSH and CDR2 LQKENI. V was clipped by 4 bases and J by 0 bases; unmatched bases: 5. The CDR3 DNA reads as TGTGCCAGCTCACGACGAAGCGGGAGCTCCTACAATGAGCAGTTCTTC. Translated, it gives CASSRRSGSSYNEQFF.

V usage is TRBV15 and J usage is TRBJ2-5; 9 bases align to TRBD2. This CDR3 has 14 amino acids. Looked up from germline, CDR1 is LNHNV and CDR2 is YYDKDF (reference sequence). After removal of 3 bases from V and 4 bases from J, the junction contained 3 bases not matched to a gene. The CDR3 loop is CATSSAGGRETQYF. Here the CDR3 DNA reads TGTGCCACCAGCAGTGCGGGGGGGCGAGAGACCCAGTACTTC.

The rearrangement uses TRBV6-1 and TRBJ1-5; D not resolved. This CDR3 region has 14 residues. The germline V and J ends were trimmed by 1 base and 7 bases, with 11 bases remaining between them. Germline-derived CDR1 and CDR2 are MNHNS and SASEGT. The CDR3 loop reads CASSEGQVRQPQHF. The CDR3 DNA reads TGTGCCAGCAGTGAAGGGCAGGTCCGGCAGCCCCAGCATTTT.

This chain's CDR3 is CASSPTAAPRSTEAFF. The CDR3 nucleotides are TGTGCCAGCAGCCCCACGGCGGCCCCACGGTCCACTGAAGCTTTCTTT. V usage is TRBV7-2 and J usage is TRBJ1-1; D remains ambiguous. Germline-derived CDR1 and CDR2 are SGHTA and FQGNSA. The CDR3 loop spans 16 amino acids. V was trimmed by 5 bases and J by 4 bases, leaving 20 bases between them.